What follows describes a single T cell receptor (beta chain). The table came from immunoSEQ multiplex PCR; TCRdb's copy has only in-frame clones and leaves some out. The sample has approximately 1.1 million clones, around three quarters seen once. This CDR3 is built from 16 residues. V was shortened by 0 bases and J by 0 bases, with 10 bases between the two germline ends. Germline V gene lookup returns CDR1 SGHRS and CDR2 YFSETQ. The data were obtained in a study of shared clonotypes between healthy human individuals. The sample taken for sequencing was memory CD4+ T cells from PBMCs. Documented subset: CD45RA-negative fraction. The rearrangement joins TRBV5-1 to TRBJ1-5; a possible D gene is TRBD1 (5 bases). The sequence was collected from a man aged 18 to 29 in good health. Some clones in this sample may be carry-over from other donors' samples. This CDR3 is CASSLGGAYSNQPQHF. CDR3 bases: TGCGCCAGCAGCTTGGGAGGGGCGTATAGCAATCAGCCCCAGCATTTT.